This note documents a single T cell receptor (beta chain) sequence. This specimen comes from a study of blood T cell repertoires in COVID-19. Study-wide context: Both acute and convalescent COVID-19 samples were obtained from the United States, Italy and Spain.

The data were produced by immunoSEQ multiplex PCR, yet TCRdb's version contains in-frame clones alone and is incomplete. The repertoire holds about 240,000 clones, with 82% as singletons. This CDR3 region has 16 residues. The chain couples TRBV21-1 to TRBJ2-7; the DNA was not compared with TRBD1, the D call given in the table. TRBV21-1 constitutes a pseudogene. The sequenced sample was peripheral blood. The TCR comes from a woman in her 70s with acute or convalescent COVID-19. This chain's CDR3 is CASSKEGVRNLYEQYF. The CDR3 bases are TGTGCCAGCAGCAAAGAGGGGGTTAGGAACCTCTACGAGCAGTACTTC.